One T cell receptor (beta chain) is described in this entry. The antigen remains unidentified. Clones were read by immunoSEQ multiplex PCR, and TCRdb kept only the in-frame ones, dropping some. The data contain 55,000 to 70,000 clones, about 91% of them seen just once; the ten biggest clones take up 2% to 2.5%. Trimming shortened V by 2 bases and J by 4 bases, and 21 bases separated the two germline ends. The CDR3 contains 17 residues. Per germline, CDR1 LNHDA and CDR2 SQIVND (reference sequence). This entry is derived from a study of cytomegalovirus exposure and HLA in healthy donors. The study, taken as a whole, reports: Researchers counted roughly 150 TCR beta chains as cytomegalovirus-associated.

What was sequenced was PBMCs. The TCR comes from a woman between 25 and 40 years old in good health and CMV-seronegative. The genes are TRBV19 and TRBJ2-7; tentative D call: TRBD1 (5 bases). The CDR3 here is CASSIRGSSQAGYEQYF. CDR3 coding DNA: TGTGCCAGTAGTATAAGGGGATCTAGTCAGGCCGGGTACGAGCAGTACTTC.